This T cell receptor (beta chain) was captured by sequencing in a study of monozygotic twins with inflammatory bowel disease. Whole-study results and caveats: In patient repertoires, differing immunosuppressive treatments may have added some variability.

Notes on this clonotype: Antigen: not known.

Template switching added UMIs carrying a 6-nucleotide sample barcode. From its re-call of the 5' RACE reads, TCRdb lists each CDR3 protein once, without DNA. The sample has some 170,000 distinct CDR3 sequences. This sequence originates from a human donor with ulcerative colitis or Crohn's disease, or a healthy co-twin of an affected twin (not recorded which). Specimen: blood.

CDR3 sequence: CASSQGTSGVNTGELFF. The chain joins TRBV4-3 to TRBJ2-2; TCRdb picks TRBD2, but there is no DNA to check that call. There are 17 residues in the CDR3. From germline, CDR1 is LGHNA and CDR2 YSLEER.